The sequence of this T cell receptor (beta chain) was determined in a study of CD8+CD57+ T cells in acquired aplastic anemia. Study-level results: Both patients and controls carried the same twenty-nine CD8+ CDR3 sequences.

CDR1 LNHDA and CDR2 SQIVND come from the germline V gene (reference sequence). The CDR3 spans 16 residues. In the case of this clonotype: The antigen is unknown. Sequence at one end of the junction differs from germline and may be a read error.

Patients included in sequencing had previously demonstrated CD8+CD57+ cell expansion by flow cytometry. Genomic DNA templated the TCR beta VDJ and CDR3 profiling. TCRdb reprocessed the reads with MiXCR, giving one entry per CDR3 protein. Of fewer than 300,000 distinct CDR3 sequences listed, 82% are singletons. This TCR derives from a human donor with aplastic anemia. The source material was sorted CD4+, CD8+, or CD8+CD57+ T cells (not recorded which) from PBMCs. The chain couples TRBV19 to TRBJ2-3, with 7 bases lining up with TRBD2. In DNA form, the CDR3 reads TGTGCCAGTAGTATAGCTAGCGGAGCCTACAATGAGCAGCACTTTTTT. This codes for CASSIASGAYNEQHFF.